The table lists the clone carrying this TCR beta chain with a few counts. Its antigen remains unknown. 5'RACE primed from the constant segment yielded TCR alpha and TCR beta cDNA libraries bearing sample barcodes and UMIs. Using its own MiXCR run on the 5' RACE reads, TCRdb lists one record per CDR3 protein. This table has under 300,000 distinct CDR3 sequences, 15% to 20% appearing once. V was clipped by 6 bases and J by 9 bases; unmatched bases: 8. The germline gives CDR1 LNHDA, CDR2 SQIVND (reference sequence). This CDR3 spans 13 amino acids. The sample originates from a study of T-cell memory formation after mild COVID-19. Study-wide results and limits: A second wave expanding day 15 to 37 was CD4+-biased; contracting clones were balanced. Pre-infection memory contained some responding clones, which suggested that cross-reactive memory had joined. Clones from the second wave (peaking day 37) had unconfirmed SARS-CoV-2 specificity.

The specimen sequenced was PBMCs or a T cell subset sorted from them (not recorded which). The TCR originated in a man between 18 and 29 years old who had mild COVID-19 (a few samples of this study predate the infection). Cell type and time point are not known. The V and J genes are TRBV19 and TRBJ2-1; 7 bases agree with TRBD2. CDR3 in amino acids: CASRLAGRVEQFF. In DNA, the CDR3 is TGTGCCAGTAGGCTTGCGGGGAGGGTTGAGCAGTTCTTC.